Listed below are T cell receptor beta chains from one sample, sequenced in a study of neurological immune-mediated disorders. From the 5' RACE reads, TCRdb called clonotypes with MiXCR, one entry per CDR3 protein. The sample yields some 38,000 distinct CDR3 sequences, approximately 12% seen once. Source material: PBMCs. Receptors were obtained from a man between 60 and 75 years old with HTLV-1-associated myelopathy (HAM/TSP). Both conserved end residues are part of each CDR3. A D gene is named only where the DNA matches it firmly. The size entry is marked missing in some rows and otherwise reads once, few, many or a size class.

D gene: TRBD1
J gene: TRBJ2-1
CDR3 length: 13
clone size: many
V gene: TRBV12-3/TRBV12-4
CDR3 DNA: TGTGCCAGCACTAGGGACAGGGGGCGTGAGCAGTTCTTC
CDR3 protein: CASTRDRGREQFF

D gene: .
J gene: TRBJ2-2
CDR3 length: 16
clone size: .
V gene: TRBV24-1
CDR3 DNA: TGTGCCACCAGTGACTATGGACAAGGAATGACCGGGGAGCTGTTTTTT
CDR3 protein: CATSDYGQGMTGELFF

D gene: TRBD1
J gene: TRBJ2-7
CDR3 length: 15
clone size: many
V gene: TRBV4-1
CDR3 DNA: TGCGCCAGCAGCCAAGAGTGGACAGGGGGCTACGAGCAGTACTTC
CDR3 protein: CASSQEWTGGYEQYF

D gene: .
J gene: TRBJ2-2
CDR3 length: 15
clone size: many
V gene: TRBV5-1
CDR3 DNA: TGCGCCAGCAGCTTGGGGACCACCAACACCGGGGAGCTGTTTTTT
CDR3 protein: CASSLGTTNTGELFF

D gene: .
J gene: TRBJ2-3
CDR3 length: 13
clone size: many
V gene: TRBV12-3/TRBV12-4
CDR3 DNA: TGTGCCAGCAGGCGGGGCGGGACAGATACGCAGTATTTT
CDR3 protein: CASRRGGTDTQYF

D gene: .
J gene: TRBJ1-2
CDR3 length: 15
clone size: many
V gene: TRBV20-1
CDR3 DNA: TGCAGTGCTAGATCGCGACAGGTTCCTAACTATGGCTACACCTTC
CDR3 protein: CSARSRQVPNYGYTF

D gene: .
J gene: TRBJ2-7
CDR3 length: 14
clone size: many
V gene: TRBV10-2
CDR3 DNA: TGCGCCAGCTCCGTCCTCTTCACCCCTTACGAGCAGTACTTC
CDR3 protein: CASSVLFTPYEQYF

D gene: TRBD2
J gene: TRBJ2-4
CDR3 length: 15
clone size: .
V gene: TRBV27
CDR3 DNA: TGTGTCAACAGCCCCCGGACTAGCGGGAGCGACATTCAGTACTTC
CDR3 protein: CVNSPRTSGSDIQYF

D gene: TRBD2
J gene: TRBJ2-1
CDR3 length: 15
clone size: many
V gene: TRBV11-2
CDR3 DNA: TGTGCCAGCAGCTTAAGGCTAGCGGGAGAGGTTGAGCAGTTCTTC
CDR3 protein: CASSLRLAGEVEQFF

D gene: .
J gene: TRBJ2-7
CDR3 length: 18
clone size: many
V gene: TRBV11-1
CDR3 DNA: TGTGCCAGCAGCTTTTCCGTTGCCCTGACTCCGGCTCCCTACGAGCAGTACTTC
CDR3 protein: CASSFSVALTPAPYEQYF

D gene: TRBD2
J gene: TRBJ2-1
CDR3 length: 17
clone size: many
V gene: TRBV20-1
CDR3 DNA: TGCAGTGCTAGATTCATGACTAGCGGGTCTGCCTACAATGAGCAGTTCTTC
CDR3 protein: CSARFMTSGSAYNEQFF

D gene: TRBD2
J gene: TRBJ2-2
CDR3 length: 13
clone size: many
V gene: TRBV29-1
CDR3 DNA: TGCAGCATGACCATAGCGGGATTAGGGGAGCTGTTTTTT
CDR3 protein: CSMTIAGLGELFF

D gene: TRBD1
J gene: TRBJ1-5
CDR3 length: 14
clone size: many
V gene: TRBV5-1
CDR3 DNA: TGCGCCAGCAGCTCGGGACAGGGGGGTCAGCCCCAGCATTTT
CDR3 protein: CASSSGQGGQPQHF

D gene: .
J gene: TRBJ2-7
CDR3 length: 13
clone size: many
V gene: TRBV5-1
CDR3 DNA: TGCGCCAGCAGCCTTGACCGTACCTACGAGCAGTACTTC
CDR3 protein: CASSLDRTYEQYF

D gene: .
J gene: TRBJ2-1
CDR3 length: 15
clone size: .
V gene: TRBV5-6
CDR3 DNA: TGTGCCAGCAGCGGAGGGGACAGCTTCTACAATGAGCAGTTCTTC
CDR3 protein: CASSGGDSFYNEQFF

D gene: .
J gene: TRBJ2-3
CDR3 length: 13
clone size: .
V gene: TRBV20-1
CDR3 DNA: TGCAGTGCTCACCCAGTCGGCACAGATACGCAGTATTTT
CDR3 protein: CSAHPVGTDTQYF

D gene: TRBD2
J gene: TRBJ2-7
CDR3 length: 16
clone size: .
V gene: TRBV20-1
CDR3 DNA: TGCAGTGCTAGAAAATTAGTACTAGCGGGGTCCTACGAGCAGTACTTC
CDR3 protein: CSARKLVLAGSYEQYF

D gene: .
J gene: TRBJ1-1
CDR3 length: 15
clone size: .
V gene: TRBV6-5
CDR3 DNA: TGTGCCAGCAGTCGGGAAAGGAGGGCGAACACTGAAGCTTTCTTT
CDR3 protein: CASSRERRANTEAFF

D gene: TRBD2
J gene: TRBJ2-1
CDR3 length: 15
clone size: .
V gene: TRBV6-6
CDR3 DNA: TGTGCCAGCAGTTACTCCCGGGACTACGACAATGAGCAGTTCTTC
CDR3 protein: CASSYSRDYDNEQFF

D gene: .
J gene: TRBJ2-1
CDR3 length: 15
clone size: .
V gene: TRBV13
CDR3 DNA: TGTGCCAGCAGCTTTTTTGCCGCGGACTACAATGAGCAGTTCTTC
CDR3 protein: CASSFFAADYNEQFF

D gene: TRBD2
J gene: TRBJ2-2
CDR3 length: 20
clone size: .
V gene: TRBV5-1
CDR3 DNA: TGCGCCAGCAGCTTGATACTAGCGGGAGCAAGGGGGTCGAACACCGGGGAGCTGTTTTTT
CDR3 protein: CASSLILAGARGSNTGELFF

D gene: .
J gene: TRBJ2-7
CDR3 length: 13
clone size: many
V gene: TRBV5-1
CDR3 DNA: TGCGCCAGCAGCCCCCACGATGTCTACGAGCAGTACTTC
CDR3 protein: CASSPHDVYEQYF

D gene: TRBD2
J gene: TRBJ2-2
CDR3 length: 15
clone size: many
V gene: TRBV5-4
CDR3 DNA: TGTGCCAGCAGCTTCGCTAGCGGGCGGGCCGGGGAGCTGTTTTTT
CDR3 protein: CASSFASGRAGELFF

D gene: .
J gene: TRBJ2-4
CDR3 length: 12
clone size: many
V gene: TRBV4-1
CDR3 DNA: TGCGCCAGCAGCCATTCCGCAAACATTCAGTACTTC
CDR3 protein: CASSHSANIQYF

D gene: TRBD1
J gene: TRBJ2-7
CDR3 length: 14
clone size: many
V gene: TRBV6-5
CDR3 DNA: TGTGCCAGCAGTACGCGACAGGGTTGGTACGAGCAGTACTTC
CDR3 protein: CASSTRQGWYEQYF

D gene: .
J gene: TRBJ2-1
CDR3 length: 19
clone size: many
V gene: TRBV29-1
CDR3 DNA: TGCAGCGTTGATCCCCCCAGTAACAGGCCAGCTTTTGTTAAGAATGAGCAGTTCTTC
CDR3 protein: CSVDPPSNRPAFVKNEQFF

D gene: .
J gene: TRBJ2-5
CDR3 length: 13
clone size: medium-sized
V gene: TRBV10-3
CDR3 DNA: TGTGCCATCAGTACCCGACTAGAAGAGACCCAGTACTTC
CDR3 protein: CAISTRLEETQYF

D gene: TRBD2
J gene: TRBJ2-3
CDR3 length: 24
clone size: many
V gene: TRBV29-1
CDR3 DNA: TGCAGCGTTGAACAGGGCCCTAGGCTAGCGGGTCGCCCAGTCCCACAAATTAGCACAGATACGCAGTATTTT
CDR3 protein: CSVEQGPRLAGRPVPQISTDTQYF

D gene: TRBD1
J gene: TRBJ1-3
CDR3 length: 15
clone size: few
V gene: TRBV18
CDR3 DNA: TGTGCCAGCTCACCGCGAACAGGGGCGGAAAACACCATATATTTT
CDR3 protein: CASSPRTGAENTIYF

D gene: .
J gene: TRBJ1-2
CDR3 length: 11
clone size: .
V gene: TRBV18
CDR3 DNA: TGTGCCAGCTCACTTCAAGGAGGCTACACCTTC
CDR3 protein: CASSLQGGYTF

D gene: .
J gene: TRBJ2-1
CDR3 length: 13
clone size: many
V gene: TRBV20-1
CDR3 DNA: TGCAGTGCTCCCCGAACCTCCTACAATGAGCAGTTCTTC
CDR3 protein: CSAPRTSYNEQFF

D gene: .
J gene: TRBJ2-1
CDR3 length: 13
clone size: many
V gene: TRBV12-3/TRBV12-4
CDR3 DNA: TGTGCCAGCAGCCCCCAAATAGCGCAGGAGCAGTTCTTC
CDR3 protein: CASSPQIAQEQFF

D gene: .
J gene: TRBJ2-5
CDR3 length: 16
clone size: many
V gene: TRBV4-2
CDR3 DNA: TGTGCCAGCAGCCAAGTAGGCAGCAGGGGCCAAGAGACCCAGTACTTC
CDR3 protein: CASSQVGSRGQETQYF

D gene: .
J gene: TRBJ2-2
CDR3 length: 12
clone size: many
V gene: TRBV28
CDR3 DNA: TGTGCCAGCAGGCCAGATTCCGGGGAGCTGTTTTTT
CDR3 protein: CASRPDSGELFF

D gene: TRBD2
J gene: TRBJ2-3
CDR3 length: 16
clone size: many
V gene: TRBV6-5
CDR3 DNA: TGTGCCAGCAGTCCTACGAGCGGGAGGACAGGAGATACGCAGTATTTT
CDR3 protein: CASSPTSGRTGDTQYF

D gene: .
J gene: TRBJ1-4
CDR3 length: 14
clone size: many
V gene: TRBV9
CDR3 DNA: TGTGCCAGCGGCGGAACAGGGAAGCAAGGAAAACTGTTTTTT
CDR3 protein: CASGGTGKQGKLFF

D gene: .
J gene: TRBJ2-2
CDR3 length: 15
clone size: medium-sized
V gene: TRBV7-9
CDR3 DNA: TGTGCCAGCAGCCCTAAGACAGTGAACACCGGGGAGCTGTTTTTT
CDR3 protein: CASSPKTVNTGELFF

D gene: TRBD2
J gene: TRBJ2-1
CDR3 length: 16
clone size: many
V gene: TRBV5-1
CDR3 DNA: TGCGCCAGCAGCTTTACTAGCGGGCTCTCCTACAATGAGCAGTTCTTC
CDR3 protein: CASSFTSGLSYNEQFF

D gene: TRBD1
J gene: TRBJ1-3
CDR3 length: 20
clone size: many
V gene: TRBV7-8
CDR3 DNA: TGTGCCAGCAGCCCGACAGGGGTTGAGTATTTCGCGTCTTCTGGAAACACCATATATTTT
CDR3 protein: CASSPTGVEYFASSGNTIYF

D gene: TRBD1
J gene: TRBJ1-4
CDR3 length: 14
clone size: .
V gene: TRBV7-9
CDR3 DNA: TGTGCCAGCAGCCGGACAGGAGGATATGAAAAACTGTTTTTT
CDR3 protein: CASSRTGGYEKLFF

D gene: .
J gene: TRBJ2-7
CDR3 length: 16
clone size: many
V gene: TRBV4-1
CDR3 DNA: TGCGCCAGCAGCCGGAATAGTGGTGCAGCCTTCTACGAGCAGTACTTC
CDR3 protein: CASSRNSGAAFYEQYF

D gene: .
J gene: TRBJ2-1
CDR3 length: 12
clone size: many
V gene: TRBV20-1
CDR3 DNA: TGCAGTGCTAGAGGGACAGCGCGCGAGCAGTTCTTC
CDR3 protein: CSARGTAREQFF

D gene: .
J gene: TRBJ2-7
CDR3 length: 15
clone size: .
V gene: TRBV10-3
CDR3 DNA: TGTGCCATCAGTTCCCACAGGGATCTCTCCTACGAGCAGTACTTC
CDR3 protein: CAISSHRDLSYEQYF

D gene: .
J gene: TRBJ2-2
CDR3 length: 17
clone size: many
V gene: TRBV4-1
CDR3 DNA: TGCGCCAGCAGCCAAGAGGATTCTGACATCGGGACCGGGGAGCTGTTTTTT
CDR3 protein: CASSQEDSDIGTGELFF

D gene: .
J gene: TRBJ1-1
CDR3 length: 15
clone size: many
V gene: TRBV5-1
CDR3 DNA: TGCGCCAGCAGCGGTGGTGGTTCCATGAACACTGAAGCTTTCTTT
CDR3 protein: CASSGGGSMNTEAFF

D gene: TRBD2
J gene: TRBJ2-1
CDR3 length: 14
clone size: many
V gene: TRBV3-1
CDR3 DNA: TGTGCCAGCAGCCATGGTCTAGCGGGAGCTGAGCAGTTCTTC
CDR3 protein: CASSHGLAGAEQFF

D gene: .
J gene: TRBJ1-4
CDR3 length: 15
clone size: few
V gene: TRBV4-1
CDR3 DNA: TGCGCCAGCAGCCAAGTATACAGCTCTAATGAAAAACTGTTTTTT
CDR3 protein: CASSQVYSSNEKLFF

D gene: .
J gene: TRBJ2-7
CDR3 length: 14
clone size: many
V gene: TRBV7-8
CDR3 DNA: TGTGCCAGCAGCCCGGTTGGAACTTCCTACGAGCAGTACTTC
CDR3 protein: CASSPVGTSYEQYF